This TCR beta chain originates from a study of T cell repertoires in ileal Crohn's disease. Study-wide background: Operated complications were stricturing disease (approximately 61%) and penetrating disease (approximately 39%).

This CDR3 has 16 amino acids. V lost 6 bases and J 1 base, leaving 16 bases between the germline ends. The V gene's germline CDR1 is LGHNT and CDR2 FRNRAP. Notes on this clone: As yet, its antigen is unknown.

General observations from the study: Mucosal expansions were suggested to be mainly CD8 T cells. The median delay to postoperative endoscopy was around 6.4 months. Clonality above 26.8% at surgery always came with endoscopic recurrence.

The repertoire was sequenced with immunoSEQ multiplex PCR; TCRdb's copy has only in-frame clones and lacks some. The sample contains over 4,500 clones, roughly 80% of which appear only once. Time point indicated: neoterminal ileum biopsy at postoperative endoscopy, about 6 months after surgery. V usage is TRBV12-5 and J usage is TRBJ2-1; TRBD1 or TRBD2 may be the D gene (5 bases each). The specimen sequenced was ileal tissue. The clonotype originates from an adult with Crohn's disease. The DNA of the CDR3 is TGTGCTAGTGGGGGGATGGGGGTCGGATCCTACAATGAGCAGTTCTTC. It yields the protein CASGGMGVGSYNEQFF.